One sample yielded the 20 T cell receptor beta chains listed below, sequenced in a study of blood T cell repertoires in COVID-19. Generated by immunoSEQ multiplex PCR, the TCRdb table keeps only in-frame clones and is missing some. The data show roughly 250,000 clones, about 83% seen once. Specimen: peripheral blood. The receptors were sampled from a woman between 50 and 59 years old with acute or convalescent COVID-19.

The CDR3 nucleotides read TGTGCCAGCAGCTTAGAGACCGGGACTAGCAACACAGATACGCAGTATTTT. This encodes CASSLETGTSNTDTQYF. The chain has TRBV11-3 and TRBJ2-3; 9 bases map to TRBD2. V was pared by 0 bases and J by 2 bases, with 6 bases of the junction left unmatched. CDR3 size: 17 residues. Germline CDR1 and CDR2: SGHNT and YENEEA.

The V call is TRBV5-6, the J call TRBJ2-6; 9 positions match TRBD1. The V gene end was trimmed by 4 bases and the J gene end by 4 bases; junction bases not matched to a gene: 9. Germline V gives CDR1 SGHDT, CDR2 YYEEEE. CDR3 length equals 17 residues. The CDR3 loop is CASSDRDRVAGANVLTF. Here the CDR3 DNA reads TGTGCCAGCAGCGATCGGGACAGGGTGGCAGGGGCCAACGTCCTGACTTTC.

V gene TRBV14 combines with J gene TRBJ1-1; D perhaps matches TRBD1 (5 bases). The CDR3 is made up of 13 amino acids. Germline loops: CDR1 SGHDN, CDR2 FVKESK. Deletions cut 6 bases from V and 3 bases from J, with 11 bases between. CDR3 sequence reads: CASSSARDTEAFF. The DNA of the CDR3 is TGTGCCAGCAGTTCTGCCAGGGACACTGAAGCTTTCTTT.

In DNA form, the CDR3 reads TGTGCCAGCGGACAGGGATGGGGAGAAAAACTGTTTTTT. Protein sequence: CASGQGWGEKLFF. This chain links TRBV2 with TRBJ1-4; TRBD1 aligns across 8 bases. Germline CDR1 is SNHLY and CDR2 is FYNNEI. This CDR3 comprises 13 residues. V trimming: 8 bases; J trimming: 8 bases; junction bases outside the gene matches: 7.

The CDR3 sequence: CASRTRGGLNTDTQYF. The CDR3 DNA reads as TGTGCCAGTAGAACAAGGGGAGGACTGAACACAGATACGCAGTATTTT. The V and J genes are TRBV19 and TRBJ2-3; a possible D gene is TRBD2 (6 bases). The V end lost 6 bases, the J end lost 2 bases, and 18 bases lay between the germline ends. The CDR3 runs 16 residues. The germline CDR1 and CDR2 sequences are LNHDA and SQIVND (reference sequence).

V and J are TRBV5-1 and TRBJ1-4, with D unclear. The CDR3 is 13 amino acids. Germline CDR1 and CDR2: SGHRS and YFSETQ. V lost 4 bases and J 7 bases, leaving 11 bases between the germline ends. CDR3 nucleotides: TGCGCCAGCAGCCGGGGAGAGGGTGAAAAACTGTTTTTT. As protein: CASSRGEGEKLFF.

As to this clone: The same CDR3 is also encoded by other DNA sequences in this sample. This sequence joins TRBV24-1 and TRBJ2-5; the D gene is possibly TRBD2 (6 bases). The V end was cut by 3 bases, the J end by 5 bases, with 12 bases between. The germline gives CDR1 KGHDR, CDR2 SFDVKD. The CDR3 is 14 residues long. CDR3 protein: CATSDPGRGETQYF. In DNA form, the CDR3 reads TGTGCCACCAGTGATCCCGGCCGGGGGGAGACCCAGTACTTC.

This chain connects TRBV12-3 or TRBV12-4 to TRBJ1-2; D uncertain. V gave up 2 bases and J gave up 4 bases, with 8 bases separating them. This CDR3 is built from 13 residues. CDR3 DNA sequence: TGTGCCAGCAGTTTATCCGGTTCCTATGGCTACACCTTC. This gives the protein CASSLSGSYGYTF.

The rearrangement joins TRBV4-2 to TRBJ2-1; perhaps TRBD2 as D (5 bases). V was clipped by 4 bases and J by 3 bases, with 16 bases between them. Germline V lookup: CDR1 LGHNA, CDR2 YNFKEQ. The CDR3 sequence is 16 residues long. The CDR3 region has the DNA TGTGCCAGCAGCCTGACTAAGCGTAGAGACTACAATGAGCAGTTCTTC. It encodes CASSLTKRRDYNEQFF.

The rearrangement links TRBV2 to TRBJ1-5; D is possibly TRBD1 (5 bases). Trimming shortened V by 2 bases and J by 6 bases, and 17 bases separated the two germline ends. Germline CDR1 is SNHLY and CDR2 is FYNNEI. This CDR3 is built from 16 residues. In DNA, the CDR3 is TGTGCCAGCAGTGAAAGTTCCCAGGGAGGCTCTCAGCCCCAGCATTTT. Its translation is CASSESSQGGSQPQHF.

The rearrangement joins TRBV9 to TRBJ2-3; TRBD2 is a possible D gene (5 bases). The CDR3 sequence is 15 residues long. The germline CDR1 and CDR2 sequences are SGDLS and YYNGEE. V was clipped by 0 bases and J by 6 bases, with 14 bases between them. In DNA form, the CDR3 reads TGTGCCAGCAGCGTAGATCCGGGGTGGGAGGATACGCAGTATTTT. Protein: CASSVDPGWEDTQYF.

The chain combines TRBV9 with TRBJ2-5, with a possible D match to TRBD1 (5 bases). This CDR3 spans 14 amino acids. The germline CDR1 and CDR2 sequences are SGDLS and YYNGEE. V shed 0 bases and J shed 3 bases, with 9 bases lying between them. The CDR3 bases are TGTGCCAGCAGCGTAGCACCGACAGAAGAGACCCAGTACTTC. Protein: CASSVAPTEETQYF.

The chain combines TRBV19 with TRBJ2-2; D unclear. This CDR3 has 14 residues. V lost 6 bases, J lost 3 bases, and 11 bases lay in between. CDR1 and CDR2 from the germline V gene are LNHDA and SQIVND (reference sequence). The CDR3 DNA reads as TGTGCCAGTAGCACTGTATCGGACACCGGGGAGCTGTTTTTT. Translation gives CASSTVSDTGELFF. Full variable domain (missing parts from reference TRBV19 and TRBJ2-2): DGGITQSPKYLFRKEGQNVTLSCEQNLNHDAMYWYRQDPGQGLRLIYYSQIVNDFQKGDIAEGYSVSREKKESFPLTVTSAQKNPTAFYLCASSTVSDTGELFFGEGSRLTVL.

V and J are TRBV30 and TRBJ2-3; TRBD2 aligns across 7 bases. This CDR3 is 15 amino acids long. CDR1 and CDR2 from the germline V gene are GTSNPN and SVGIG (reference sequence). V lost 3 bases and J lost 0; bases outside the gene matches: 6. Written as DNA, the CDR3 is TGTGCCTGGAGAGGGGAGGGTATTAGCACAGATACGCAGTATTTT. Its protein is CAWRGEGISTDTQYF. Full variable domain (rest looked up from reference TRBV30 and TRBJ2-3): SQTIHQWPATLVQPVGSPLSLECTVEGTSNPNLYWYRQAAGRGLQLLFYSVGIGQISSEVPQNLSASRPQDRQFILSSKKLLLSDSGFYLCAWRGEGISTDTQYFGPGTRLTVL.

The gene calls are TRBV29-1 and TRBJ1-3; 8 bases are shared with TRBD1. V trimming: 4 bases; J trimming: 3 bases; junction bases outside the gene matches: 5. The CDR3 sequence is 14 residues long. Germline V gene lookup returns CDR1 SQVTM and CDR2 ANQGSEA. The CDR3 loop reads CSVGGQGGGNTIYF. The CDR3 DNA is TGCAGCGTTGGCGGACAGGGTGGTGGAAACACCATATATTTT.

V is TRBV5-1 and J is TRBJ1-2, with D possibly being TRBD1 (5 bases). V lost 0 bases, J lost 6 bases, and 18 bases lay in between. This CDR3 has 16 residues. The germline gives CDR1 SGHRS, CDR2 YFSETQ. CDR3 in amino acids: CASSLERRSGGDGYTF. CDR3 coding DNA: TGCGCCAGCAGCTTGGAACGTCGGTCCGGAGGGGATGGCTACACCTTC.

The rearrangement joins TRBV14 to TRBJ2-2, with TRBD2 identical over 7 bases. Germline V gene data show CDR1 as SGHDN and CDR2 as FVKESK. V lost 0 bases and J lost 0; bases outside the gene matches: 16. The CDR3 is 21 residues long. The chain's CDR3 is CASSQESIPGGGKANTGELFF. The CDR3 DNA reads TGTGCCAGCAGCCAAGAGTCGATTCCTGGGGGAGGGAAAGCGAACACCGGGGAGCTGTTTTTT.

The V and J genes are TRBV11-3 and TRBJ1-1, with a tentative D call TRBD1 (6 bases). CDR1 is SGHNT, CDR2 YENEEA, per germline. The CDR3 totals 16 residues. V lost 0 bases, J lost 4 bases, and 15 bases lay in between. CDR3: CASSLDSQGRSTEAFF. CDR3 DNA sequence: TGTGCCAGCAGCTTAGATTCCCAGGGGAGATCCACTGAAGCTTTCTTT. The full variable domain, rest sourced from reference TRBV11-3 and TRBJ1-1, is EAGVVQSPRYKIIEKKQPVAFWCNPISGHNTLYWYLQNLGQGPELLIRYENEEAVDDSQLPKDRFSAERLKGVDSTLKIQPAELGDSAVYLCASSLDSQGRSTEAFFGQGTRLTVV.

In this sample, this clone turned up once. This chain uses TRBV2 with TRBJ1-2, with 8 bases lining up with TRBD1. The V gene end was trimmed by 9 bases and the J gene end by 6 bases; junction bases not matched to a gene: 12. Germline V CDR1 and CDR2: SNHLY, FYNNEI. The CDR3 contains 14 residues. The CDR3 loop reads CARGQASAWNGYTF. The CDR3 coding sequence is TGTGCCAGGGGACAGGCGTCAGCTTGGAATGGCTACACCTTC.

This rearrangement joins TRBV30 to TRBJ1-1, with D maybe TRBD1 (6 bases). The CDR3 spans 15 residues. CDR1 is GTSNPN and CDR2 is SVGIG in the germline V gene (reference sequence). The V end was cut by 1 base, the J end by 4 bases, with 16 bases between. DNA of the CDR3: TGTGCCTGGAGTGGTGTCGGGGGGCCCGGCACTGAAGCTTTCTTT. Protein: CAWSGVGGPGTEAFF.